The 21 T cell receptor beta chains below come from one sample, sequenced in a study of blood T cell repertoires in COVID-19. Some clones are missing from TCRdb's copy, which holds only in-frame ones; the method was immunoSEQ multiplex PCR. The repertoire includes hundreds of thousands of clones, approximately 83% of them detected once, and around 3.3% sits in the top ten. Material: PBMCs or T cells enriched from blood (not recorded which). These receptors were taken from a woman between 40 and 55 years old who had been exposed to COVID-19.

The gene calls are TRBV6-5 and TRBJ1-1; 8 bases map to TRBD1. Per germline, CDR1 MNHEY and CDR2 SVGAGI. After removal of 6 bases from V and 8 bases from J, the junction contained 2 bases not matched to a gene. The CDR3 totals 11 residues. The CDR3 DNA follows: TGTGCCAGCAGCTGGACAGGGGAAGCTTTCTTT. This codes for CASSWTGEAFF.

The chain carries TRBV27 and TRBJ2-3, with 7 nucleotides matching TRBD2. V gave up 5 bases and J gave up 11 bases; unmatched junction bases: 22. The CDR3 covers 17 residues. Germline lookup yields CDR1 MNHEY and CDR2 SMNVEV (reference sequence). CDR3: CASSPGASARARGMQYF. The DNA for the CDR3 is TGTGCCAGCAGTCCTGGGGCTAGCGCCCGGGCGCGGGGGATGCAGTATTTT.

The rearrangement links TRBV2 to TRBJ2-1; 14 bases line up with TRBD2. V lost 7 bases to trimming and J lost 7 bases; unmatched junction nucleotides: 12. The germline V gene has CDR1 SNHLY and CDR2 FYNNEI. The CDR3 sequence is 17 residues long. Here the CDR3 reads CASTLGGTSGGRNEQFF. CDR3 sequence (DNA): TGTGCCAGCACCCTGGGGGGGACTAGCGGGGGAAGGAATGAGCAGTTCTTC.

CDR3 in amino acids: CASSFRDRNTGELFF. CDR3 DNA sequence: TGTGCCAGCAGCTTCCGGGACAGAAACACCGGGGAGCTGTTTTTT. The chain recombines TRBV7-6 with TRBJ2-2, with TRBD1 matching over 7 bases. Germline CDR1 reads SGHVS; CDR2 reads FNYEAQ. Trimming took 3 bases from V and 2 from J; bases not matched to a gene: 3. This CDR3 is 15 amino acids long.

The chain couples TRBV25-1 to TRBJ1-1, with 7 bases matching TRBD1. This CDR3 comprises 16 residues. J was trimmed by 1 base and V by 3 bases; bases with no gene match: 8. Germline CDR1 MGHDK, CDR2 SYGVNS. The CDR3 bases are TGTGCCAGCAGTGACGAGGGGGCGAGGGGGAACACTGAAGCTTTCTTT. As protein: CASSDEGARGNTEAFF.

DNA for the CDR3: TGTGCCAGCAGCTTAGTGGGAGTCCCGGAGTCCTATGGCTACACCTTC. Residues: CASSLVGVPESYGYTF. The gene calls are TRBV7-9 and TRBJ1-2; D gene uncertain. The CDR3 is 16 residues long. Germline V lookup: CDR1 SEHNR, CDR2 FQNEAQ (reference sequence). The germline V and J ends were trimmed by 1 base and 4 bases, with 16 bases remaining between them.

The chain has TRBV19 and TRBJ1-3; 8 bases fit TRBD1. Germline CDR1 reads LNHDA; CDR2 reads SQIVND (reference sequence). CDR3 length: 16 residues. Trimming cost V 5 bases and J 0 bases; bases outside gene matches: 6. CDR3 coding DNA: TGTGCCAGTAGTGAAGGGACAGGCGGCTCTGGAAACACCATATATTTT. Its protein is CASSEGTGGSGNTIYF.

This clone was picked up a small number of times. V is TRBV18 and J is TRBJ1-2; maybe TRBD1 (5 bases). CDR1 is KGHSH and CDR2 is LQKENI in the germline V gene. Trimming cost V 3 bases and J 7 bases, with 12 bases left between them. The CDR3 is 13 residues long. The CDR3 DNA follows: TGTGCCAGCTCACCTTCCAGGGAAGGTGGCTACACCTTC. It encodes CASSPSREGGYTF.

The chain has TRBV6-5 and TRBJ2-7; perhaps TRBD1 as D (6 bases). Trimming cost V 7 bases and J 6 bases, with 13 bases left between them. The length of the CDR3 is 12 residues. Germline CDR1 and CDR2: MNHEY and SVGAGI. The CDR3 coding sequence is TGTGCCAGCACTAAACAGGGCTCCGAGCAGTACTTC. Translation gives CASTKQGSEQYF.

The chain is built from TRBV18 and TRBJ2-1, with 7 bases fitting TRBD1. The germline CDR1 and CDR2 sequences are KGHSH and LQKENI. Trimming cost V 1 base and J 3 bases; bases outside gene matches: 6. The CDR3 runs 16 residues. For the CDR3, the DNA is TGTGCCAGCTCACCACTTGGGACAGAGAGCTACAATGAGCAGTTCTTC. Protein sequence: CASSPLGTESYNEQFF.

The chain carries TRBV12-3 or TRBV12-4 and TRBJ2-7; 12 positions agree with TRBD1. V was clipped by 7 bases and J by 9 bases; unmatched bases: 7. CDR3 length: 13 amino acids. CDR3 loop: CASMGQGAEAQYF. As DNA, the CDR3 is TGTGCCAGCATGGGACAGGGGGCAGAGGCGCAGTACTTC.

V gene TRBV6-2 or TRBV6-3 combines with J gene TRBJ2-2; 8 bases are a match to TRBD2. CDR3 length: 16 amino acids. Germline-derived CDR1 and CDR2 are MNHEY and SVGEGT. J gave up 4 bases and V 2 bases, and 6 bases lay outside the gene matches. The CDR3: CASSYPRAGGTGELFF. The CDR3 DNA follows: TGTGCCAGCAGTTACCCCAGGGCGGGGGGCACCGGGGAGCTGTTTTTT.

The V call is TRBV28, the J call TRBJ2-3; 8 nucleotides match TRBD2. This CDR3 has 18 residues. Losses at the gene ends were 2 bases for V and 2 bases for J; bases not matched to a gene: 12. Germline CDR1 MDHEN, CDR2 SYDVKM. The CDR3 DNA reads as TGTGCCAGCAGTTTAACGGGTGAGCGGGGGAGTTACACAGATACGCAGTATTTT. This codes for CASSLTGERGSYTDTQYF.

The V gene is TRBV27, the J gene TRBJ1-5, with TRBD1 identical over 8 bases. The V gene end was trimmed by 6 bases and the J gene end by 3 bases; junction bases not matched to a gene: 4. Germline CDR1 is MNHEY and CDR2 is SMNVEV (reference sequence). The CDR3 runs 14 residues. The CDR3 is CASSSGQVNQPQHF. CDR3 sequence (DNA): TGTGCCAGCAGCTCGGGACAGGTCAATCAGCCCCAGCATTTT.

The rearrangement uses TRBV7-8 and TRBJ1-2; the match to TRBD1 covers 7 bases. J gave up 6 bases and V 1 base, and 5 bases lay outside the gene matches. Germline V gene lookup returns CDR1 SGHVS and CDR2 FQNEAQ. The CDR3 is 14 amino acids. The CDR3 region is CASSLGSGGDGYTF. In DNA, the CDR3 is TGTGCCAGCAGCTTAGGGTCAGGGGGAGATGGCTACACCTTC. Looking up the rest from reference TRBV7-8 and TRBJ1-2 gives the full variable domain: GAGVSQSPRYKVAKRGQDVALRCDPISGHVSLFWYQQALGQGPEFLTYFQNEAQLDKSGLPSDRFFAERPEGSVSTLKIQRTQQEDSAVYLCASSLGSGGDGYTFGSGTRLTVV.

The chain has TRBV3-1 (or the pseudogene TRBV3-2) and TRBJ1-2, with 12 positions matching TRBD1. The CDR3 runs 15 residues. The germline V gene has CDR1 LGHDT and CDR2 YNNKEL (reference sequence). Germline trimming cut 4 bases from V and 7 bases from J; bases unmatched to any gene: 7. CDR3 region: CASSPKGTGGVGYTF. In DNA form, the CDR3 reads TGTGCCAGCAGCCCTAAAGGGACAGGGGGCGTTGGCTACACCTTC.

This chain links TRBV13 with TRBJ1-4, with a tentative D call TRBD1 (5 bases). The CDR3 is 15 amino acids. V was pared by 0 bases and J by 7 bases, with 12 bases between. Germline assignment: CDR1 PRHDT and CDR2 FYEKMQ (reference sequence). Written as DNA, the CDR3 is TGTGCCAGCAGCTTAGGTGGGGCGATGGCTGAAAAACTGTTTTTT. Amino acid sequence: CASSLGGAMAEKLFF.

In its sample, this clone was seen a few times. The chain employs TRBV2 and TRBJ1-1; no clear D gene. CDR1 is SNHLY, CDR2 FYNNEI, per germline. V was pared by 3 bases and J by 5 bases, with 10 bases between. CDR3 length: 13 amino acids. Written as DNA, the CDR3 is TGTGCCAGCAGTGATGAGTGGAGAACTGAAGCTTTCTTT. It specifies CASSDEWRTEAFF.

There are a few counts of this clone. The genes are TRBV4-1 and TRBJ2-3; D gene ambiguous. V lost 1 base, J lost 1 base, and 12 bases lay in between. This CDR3 is 16 amino acids long. Germline lookup yields CDR1 MGHRA and CDR2 YSYEKL. The CDR3 DNA follows: TGCGCCAGCAGCCAAGTCAGCCTAGACGGCACAGATACGCAGTATTTT. Its translation is CASSQVSLDGTDTQYF.

This sequence joins TRBV4-1 and TRBJ2-1, with a tentative D call TRBD2 (7 bases). The length of the CDR3 is 14 residues. Germline V gene lookup returns CDR1 MGHRA and CDR2 YSYEKL. V was pared by 4 bases and J by 10 bases, with 17 bases between. The CDR3, as DNA: TGCGCCAGCAGCCCCATGGGAGGGGGGCCAGAGCAGTTCTTC. It specifies CASSPMGGGPEQFF.

The gene calls are TRBV7-3 and TRBJ2-3; possibly TRBD2 for D (7 bases). V lost 5 bases and J lost 9, with 12 bases in between. This CDR3 is 12 amino acids long. Germline V CDR1 and CDR2: SGHTA, FQGTGA. Written as DNA, the CDR3 is TGTGCCAGCAGCAAAGGGGGAGGGACGCAGTATTTT. Encoded protein: CASSKGGGTQYF. The full variable domain, its missing parts supplied by reference TRBV7-3 and TRBJ2-3, is GAGVSQTPSNKVTEKGKYVELRCDPISGHTALYWYRQSLGQGPEFLIYFQGTGAADDSGLPNDRFFAVRPEGSVSTLKIQRTERGDSAVYLCASSKGGGTQYFGPGTRLTVL.